These T cell receptor beta chains were read from a single sample in a study of T cells after posttransplantation cyclophosphamide. The method was immunoSEQ multiplex PCR; TCRdb's version includes in-frame clones alone and lacks a portion of them. Seen here are roughly 5,000 clones, roughly 93% observed once, and the top ten hold about 1.5%. Input material: CD4+ T cells sorted from bone marrow. Source of these receptors: a woman aged 60-70 years in good health, CMV-negative, and a related stem cell transplant donor. Each CDR3 is given with its conserved first and last residue. The D gene is left open where the match is weak. Clone size, where shown, is once, few, many, or a class for clones that have expanded.

TRBV11-2,TRBJ2-1,TRBD2,NA,CASSLAGLAGGQFF,TGTGCCAGCAGCTTAGCGGGACTAGCCGGGGGGCAGTTCTTC
TRBV2,TRBJ2-5,TRBD1,NA,CASSKDRTETQYF,TGTGCCAGCAGCAAGGACAGGACAGAGACCCAGTACTTC
TRBV6-5,TRBJ2-1,NA,once,CASSRSVVVYNEQFF,TGTGCCAGCAGTCGGAGTGTAGTAGTCTACAATGAGCAGTTCTTC
TRBV29-1,TRBJ2-6,NA,NA,CSVDLGAGAGANVLTF,TGCAGCGTTGATCTAGGGGCAGGCGCTGGGGCCAACGTCCTGACTTTC
TRBV6-1,TRBJ1-6,NA,NA,CASRKQGYNSPLHF,TGTGCCAGCAGGAAACAGGGTTATAATTCACCCCTCCACTTT
TRBV28,TRBJ2-1,NA,once,CASSPPGGEQFF,TGTGCCAGCAGTCCGCCCGGGGGTGAGCAGTTCTTC
TRBV5-1,TRBJ2-1,NA,NA,CASSFQGTNEQFF,TGCGCCAGCAGCTTTCAGGGTACGAATGAGCAGTTCTTC
TRBV7-9,TRBJ2-3,TRBD2,NA,CASSPPFRIAGGRDTQYF,TGTGCCAGCAGCCCACCGTTCAGAATAGCGGGGGGGCGAGATACGCAGTATTTT
TRBV7-2,TRBJ2-3,NA,NA,CASSSPVAKYF,TGTGCCAGCAGCTCACCGGTAGCAAAGTATTTT
TRBV5-8,TRBJ1-4,TRBD1,NA,CASSLRTGWRLFF,TGTGCCAGCAGCTTGAGGACAGGTTGGAGACTGTTTTTT
TRBV28,TRBJ1-2,TRBD1,NA,CALQPGTGNGYTF,TGTGCCCTACAACCCGGGACAGGAAATGGCTACACCTTC
TRBV28,TRBJ1-2,NA,NA,CASSWGGNYGYTF,TGTGCCAGCAGCTGGGGAGGTAACTATGGCTACACCTTC
TRBV28,TRBJ2-3,NA,NA,CASSFQASGLSTDTQYF,TGTGCCAGCAGTTTCCAAGCCTCGGGACTTTCCACAGATACGCAGTATTTT
TRBV15,TRBJ1-3,NA,NA,CATSRDWGGRNTIYF,TGTGCCACCAGCAGAGATTGGGGGGGCCGAAACACCATATATTTT
TRBV7-6,TRBJ1-2,NA,NA,CASSPTGLNGYTF,TGTGCCAGCAGCCCCACAGGGCTTAATGGCTACACCTTC
TRBV28,TRBJ1-2,NA,NA,CASSLHYGYTF,TGTGCCAGCAGTTTACATTATGGCTACACCTTC
TRBV5-1,TRBJ1-1,NA,NA,CASSKQPRDTALNTEAFF,TGCGCCAGCAGCAAACAACCCCGGGACACCGCATTGAACACTGAAGCTTTCTTT
TRBV19,TRBJ1-4,NA,NA,CASSISQGSEKLFF,TGTGCCAGTAGTATATCACAGGGTAGTGAAAAACTGTTTTTT
TRBV30,TRBJ2-5,TRBD1,NA,CAWRGQGAKTQYF,TGTGCCTGGAGGGGACAGGGGGCAAAGACCCAGTACTTC
TRBV7-2,TRBJ1-1,NA,NA,CASSPSGTEAFF,TGTGCCAGCAGCCCCTCCGGGACTGAAGCTTTCTTT
TRBV7-2,TRBJ1-1,NA,NA,CASSLAFRDTEAFF,TGTGCCAGCAGCTTAGCATTTCGGGACACTGAAGCTTTCTTT
TRBV5-4,TRBJ1-2,NA,NA,CASSSTGSPYGYTF,TGTGCCAGCAGCTCCACAGGTTCACCTTATGGCTACACCTTC
TRBV7-3,TRBJ2-2,TRBD1,NA,CASSPDQGAGTGELFF,TGTGCCAGCAGCCCCGATCAGGGGGCGGGCACCGGGGAGCTGTTTTTT
TRBV28,TRBJ1-2,TRBD1,few,CASSDPPTGGRDNTF,TGTGCCAGCAGTGACCCGCCGACAGGGGGCCGCGACAACACCTTC
TRBV29-1,TRBJ1-5,TRBD1,NA,CSVEGGQGQPQHF,TGCAGCGTTGAAGGGGGACAGGGTCAGCCCCAGCATTTT
TRBV5-1,TRBJ2-3,NA,NA,CASSPGQAGPTDTQYF,TGCGCCAGCAGCCCGGGCCAAGCAGGGCCGACAGATACGCAGTATTTT
TRBV7-6,TRBJ2-5,NA,NA,CASSLSGREETQYF,TGTGCCAGCAGCTTAAGTGGCAGGGAAGAGACCCAGTACTTC
TRBV5-6,TRBJ2-1,TRBD2,NA,CASSFLAGASYNEQFF,TGTGCCAGCAGCTTCTTAGCGGGAGCTTCCTACAATGAGCAGTTCTTC
TRBV7-7,TRBJ2-1,TRBD2,NA,CASSRTSGAYNEQFF,TGTGCTAGCAGCCGGACTAGCGGGGCCTACAATGAGCAGTTCTTC
TRBV7-3,TRBJ2-1,NA,few,CASSPTGNEQFF,TGTGCCAGCAGCCCCACCGGCAATGAGCAGTTCTTC
TRBV7-6,TRBJ2-1,TRBD1,NA,CASSLNRGDEQFF,TGTGCCAGCAGCTTAAACAGGGGAGATGAGCAGTTCTTC
TRBV9,TRBJ2-3,NA,NA,CASSVMSERTDTQYF,TGTGCCAGCAGCGTTATGAGCGAGCGCACAGATACGCAGTATTTT
TRBV4-2,TRBJ2-1,TRBD2,once,CASSPNRLAEQFF,TGTGCCAGCAGCCCGAACCGACTAGCGGAGCAGTTCTTC
TRBV10-3,TRBJ2-2,NA,few,CAISERGTNTGELFF,TGTGCCATCAGTGAGAGGGGGACGAACACCGGGGAGCTGTTTTTT
TRBV4-3,TRBJ2-7,TRBD1,NA,CASSQDGRTGGEQYF,TGCGCCAGCAGCCAAGATGGAAGGACAGGGGGCGAGCAGTACTTC
TRBV7-6,TRBJ2-2,NA,NA,CASSSTGVPTGELFF,TGTGCCAGCAGCTCGACAGGCGTCCCCACCGGGGAGCTGTTTTTT
TRBV5-1,TRBJ2-3,NA,NA,CASSLEAAGSTDTQYF,TGCGCCAGCAGCTTGGAGGCCGCGGGGAGCACAGATACGCAGTATTTT
TRBV6-1,TRBJ2-3,TRBD1,once,CASSAGGGQGTDTQYF,TGTGCCAGCAGTGCGGGAGGGGGACAGGGGACAGATACGCAGTATTTT
TRBV19,TRBJ1-1,NA,NA,CASSIDLSVVAFF,TGTGCCAGTAGTATAGATCTATCCGTAGTGGCTTTCTTT
TRBV7-2,TRBJ2-1,NA,NA,CASSSMQGGYNEQFF,TGTGCCAGTTCCTCAATGCAGGGGGGCTACAATGAGCAGTTCTTC
TRBV4-1,TRBJ1-2,TRBD1,once,CASSHTQGDYGYTF,TGCGCCAGCAGCCACACTCAGGGGGACTATGGCTACACCTTC
TRBV6-1,TRBJ1-2,NA,NA,CASAWGPDPTYGYTF,TGTGCCAGCGCGTGGGGCCCGGACCCGACTTATGGCTACACCTTC
TRBV5-8,TRBJ2-5,TRBD1,few,CASSLTGIETQYF,TGTGCCAGCAGCCTGACAGGGATCGAGACCCAGTACTTC
TRBV19,TRBJ2-1,TRBD2,NA,CASGGGINNEQFF,TGTGCCAGCGGGGGGGGTATCAACAATGAGCAGTTCTTC
TRBV5-1,TRBJ1-2,NA,NA,CASSYGTPANYGYTF,TGCGCCAGCAGCTACGGGACACCGGCTAACTATGGCTACACCTTC
TRBV10-3,TRBJ2-5,NA,NA,CAISEFSGPGETQYF,TGTGCCATCAGTGAGTTTAGCGGCCCCGGGGAGACCCAGTACTTC
TRBV19,TRBJ1-6,TRBD1,NA,CASSMGQLNSPLHF,TGTGCCAGTAGTATGGGACAGCTTAATTCACCCCTCCACTTT
TRBV7-3,TRBJ1-1,TRBD1,NA,CASSNRGSAEAFF,TGTGCCAGCAGCAACAGGGGGAGCGCTGAAGCTTTCTTT
TRBV4-2,TRBJ2-1,TRBD2,NA,CASSQVDRDGGSGYRNNNEQFF,TGTGCCAGCAGCCAGGTCGACCGGGACGGAGGTAGCGGGTACCGAAATAACAATGAGCAGTTCTTC
TRBV9,TRBJ2-5,TRBD1,NA,CASSVGQGKETQYF,TGTGCCAGCAGCGTGGGACAGGGAAAAGAGACCCAGTACTTC
TRBV2,TRBJ2-7,TRBD2,NA,CASTSGLAGGGYEQYF,TGTGCCAGCACCTCCGGACTAGCGGGAGGGGGATACGAGCAGTACTTC
TRBV9,TRBJ1-5,NA,NA,CASSKQGSNQPQHF,TGTGCCAGCAGCAAACAGGGTAGCAATCAGCCCCAGCATTTT
TRBV5-6,TRBJ1-2,NA,few,CASSQGDRHGYTF,TGTGCCAGCAGCCAGGGTGATCGGCATGGCTACACCTTC
TRBV5-1,TRBJ1-2,NA,NA,CASSLEGDRTSGYTF,TGCGCCAGCAGCTTGGAGGGGGACCGTACGTCGGGCTACACCTTC
TRBV13,TRBJ1-6,NA,NA,CASSLGLRRGSSYNSPLHF,TGTGCCAGCAGCTTAGGCCTACGGCGGGGGAGCTCCTATAATTCACCCCTCCACTTT